This T cell receptor beta chain derives from a study of technical replicates of blood from a few donors. The V and J ends lost 7 bases and 5 bases, in that order; junction bases with no gene match: 7. This CDR3 spans 14 amino acids. Germline CDR1 is SGHTA and CDR2 is FQGNSA. Profiled with immunoSEQ multiplex PCR; TCRdb holds only in-frame clones, not every one. Among around 67,000 clones, just under 95% were seen once, and the ten largest hold over 0.3%. The sequencing sample was made of T cells isolated from PBMCs. The chain uses TRBV7-2 and TRBJ1-4; 7 bases fit TRBD1. This sequence originates from a human donor in good health. The chain's CDR3 is CASTPTGNNEKLFF. Written as DNA, the CDR3 is TGTGCCAGCACCCCGACAGGGAACAATGAAAAACTGTTTTTT.